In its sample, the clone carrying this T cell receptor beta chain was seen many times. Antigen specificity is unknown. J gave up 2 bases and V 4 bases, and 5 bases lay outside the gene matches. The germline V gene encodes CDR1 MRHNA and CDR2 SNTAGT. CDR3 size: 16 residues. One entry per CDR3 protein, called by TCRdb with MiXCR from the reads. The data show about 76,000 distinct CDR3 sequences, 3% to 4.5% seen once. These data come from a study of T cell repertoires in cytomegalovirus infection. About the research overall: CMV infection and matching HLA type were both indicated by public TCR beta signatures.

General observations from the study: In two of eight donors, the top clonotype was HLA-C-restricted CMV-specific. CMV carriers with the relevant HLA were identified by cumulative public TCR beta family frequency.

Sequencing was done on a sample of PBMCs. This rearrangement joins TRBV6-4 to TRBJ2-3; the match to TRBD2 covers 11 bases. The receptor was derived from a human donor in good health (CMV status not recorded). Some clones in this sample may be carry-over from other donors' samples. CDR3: CASSATSGGDTDTQYF. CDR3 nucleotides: TGTGCCAGCAGTGCTACTAGCGGGGGAGACACAGATACGCAGTATTTT.